This T cell receptor beta chain was identified during a study of a mutant IDH1 vaccine in newly diagnosed glioma. The overall study: Therapy received beforehand was radiotherapy, temozolomide, or both, with most patients given both.

Details on this clone: Its specificity is not known.

The protocol was immunoSEQ multiplex PCR, while the TCRdb copy is restricted to in-frame clones and leaves out a portion. The data hold roughly 110,000 clones, with almost 90% observed a single time. Time point indicated: week 11, during vaccination. A single vaccine dose contained 300 ug of mutant IDH1 20-mer peptide, and topical imiquimod was used with it. Patients carried new grade 3 or 4 IDH1-mutant astrocytomas lacking nuclear ATRX. This CDR3 has 16 amino acids. Trimming removed 4 bases at V and 0 bases at J, with 13 bases between. The germline V gene has CDR1 SGHVS and CDR2 FNYEAQ. Sequencing used PBMCs, obtained from a glioma patient whose treatment included an IDH1 peptide vaccine. The J gene is TRBJ1-3, the V gene TRBV7-6; TRBD1 might be the D (6 bases). The sequence was obtained from a woman aged 45-65 years with glioma. The DNA of the CDR3 is TGTGCCAGCAGCTCCCTGGGGGCTAGCTCTGGAAACACCATATATTTT. It encodes CASSSLGASSGNTIYF.